What follows are 14 T cell receptor beta chains derived from one specimen sequenced in a study of blood T cell repertoires in COVID-19. Sequencing was performed with immunoSEQ multiplex PCR; in TCRdb, only in-frame clones are kept and a portion is missing. This table holds some 54,000 clones, over 80% found once. Sequencing input: peripheral blood. Source of these receptors: a man aged 70 or older with active COVID-19.

This chain's CDR3 is CASSQAQGVGEKLFF. CDR3 nucleotide sequence: TGTGCCAGCAGCCAAGCACAGGGAGTAGGTGAAAAACTGTTTTTT. The V call is TRBV4-2, the J call TRBJ1-4; the D gene is possibly TRBD1 (6 bases). Looked up from germline, CDR1 is LGHNA and CDR2 is YNFKEQ. V lost 1 base, J lost 7 bases, and 13 bases lay in between. The CDR3 covers 15 residues.

CDR3 DNA sequence: TGTGCCACCAGTGATACTAGCGGGGGGGACTCCTACAATGAGCAGTTCTTC. Translated: CATSDTSGGDSYNEQFF. This sequence joins TRBV24-1 and TRBJ2-1, with TRBD2 matching over 13 bases. Germline V gene lookup returns CDR1 KGHDR and CDR2 SFDVKD. This CDR3 has 17 residues. V lost 3 bases, J lost 0 bases, and 1 base stayed unmatched.

This clone was counted a few times. The rearrangement joins TRBV4-1 to TRBJ2-7, with 11 bases aligning to TRBD2. From germline, CDR1 is MGHRA and CDR2 YSYEKL. This CDR3 has 16 amino acids. V shed 3 bases and J 4 bases; nucleotides not matched to a gene: 8. CDR3 in amino acids: CASSQDSSGGAYEQYF. Written as DNA, the CDR3 is TGCGCCAGCAGCCAGGACAGTAGCGGGGGGGCTTACGAGCAGTACTTC.

The CDR3: CSVAPSGSYNEQFF. CDR3 in DNA: TGCAGCGTCGCCCCTAGCGGCTCCTACAATGAGCAGTTCTTC. V usage is TRBV29-1 and J usage is TRBJ2-1; 7 nucleotides match TRBD2. The germline V gene has CDR1 SQVTM and CDR2 ANQGSEA. The V gene end was trimmed by 6 bases and the J gene end by 0 bases; junction bases not matched to a gene: 5. The CDR3 length is 14 residues.

The rearrangement links TRBV20-1 to TRBJ2-3; D is uncertain. The germline gives CDR1 DFQATT, CDR2 SNEGSKA (reference sequence). Trimming took 5 bases from V and 6 from J, leaving 6 bases between them. CDR3 length: 10 amino acids. In DNA, the CDR3 is TGCAGTGCTTTCCTGGATACGCAGTATTTT. It encodes CSAFLDTQYF.

This clone was observed a handful of times. This chain joins TRBV4-1 and TRBJ2-1; no reliable D call. Trimming shortened V by 3 bases and J by 0 bases, and 12 bases separated the two germline ends. Germline loops: CDR1 MGHRA, CDR2 YSYEKL. The CDR3 is 16 amino acids. The CDR3 DNA follows: TGCGCCAGCAGCCATATCGACTTAATCTCCTACAATGAGCAGTTCTTC. Protein product: CASSHIDLISYNEQFF.

In nucleotides, the CDR3 is TGTGCCACCAGTGATACGGGAGATCAGCCCCAGCATTTT. This sequence encodes CATSDTGDQPQHF. The chain has TRBV24-1 and TRBJ1-5; D remains ambiguous. This CDR3 has 13 residues. In germline, CDR1 is KGHDR, CDR2 SFDVKD. Between the trimmed V and J ends, which lost 3 bases and 5 bases, there was a span of 7 bases.

CDR3 bases: TGTGCCAGCAGCTTAGACAGGGGAAGAGAGCAGTACTTC. Encoded protein: CASSLDRGREQYF. V is TRBV5-6 and J is TRBJ2-7; 8 nucleotides match TRBD1. There are 13 residues in the CDR3. V shed 2 bases, J shed 7 bases, and the junction held 5 bases outside the gene matches. Per germline, CDR1 SGHDT and CDR2 YYEEEE.

The chain recombines TRBV5-6 with TRBJ2-3, with TRBD1 as a possible D gene (6 bases). The CDR3 loop spans 14 amino acids. The V gene's germline CDR1 is SGHDT and CDR2 YYEEEE. The germline V and J ends were trimmed by 0 bases and 3 bases, with 8 bases remaining between them. Here the CDR3 DNA reads TGTGCCAGCAGCTTGGGGGACATTACAGATACGCAGTATTTT. Amino acid sequence: CASSLGDITDTQYF.

This clone was recorded only once. The chain is built from TRBV14 and TRBJ2-5; D is perhaps TRBD1 (6 bases). This CDR3 contains 17 residues. Per the germline V gene, CDR1 is SGHDN and CDR2 is FVKESK. V was pared by 0 bases and J by 5 bases, with 19 bases between. For the CDR3, the DNA is TGTGCCAGCAGCCAAGATCGTAGAGGGGGAAGGCGCGAGACCCAGTACTTC. Its translation: CASSQDRRGGRRETQYF.

The V call is TRBV7-9, the J call TRBJ1-2; TRBD1 matches 7 bases. CDR3 length equals 14 residues. The ends lost 5 bases at V and 6 bases at J; junction bases unmatched: 9. Germline values: CDR1 SEHNR, CDR2 FQNEAQ (reference sequence). The DNA for the CDR3 is TGTGCCAGCAGCGTTCTTAGGGACAGTAATGGCTACACCTTC. Translating it yields CASSVLRDSNGYTF.

This clone showed up just once. In DNA form, the CDR3 reads TGTGCCAGCAGCTCCGGGGGGGAAACCGGGGAGCTGTTTTTT. Translation gives CASSSGGETGELFF. The chain links TRBV5-4 to TRBJ2-2, with TRBD2 matching over 8 bases. Losses at the gene ends were 3 bases for V and 5 bases for J; bases not matched to a gene: 3. This CDR3 comprises 14 residues. CDR1 is SGHNT and CDR2 is YYREEE in the germline V gene (reference sequence).

The gene calls are TRBV7-3 and TRBJ2-1, with TRBD2 matching over 11 bases. The germline gives CDR1 SGHTA, CDR2 FQGTGA. CDR3 length: 16 residues. Trimming cost V 0 bases and J 10 bases; bases outside gene matches: 8. CDR3 protein: CASSLTPLAGGLEQFF. The CDR3 region has the DNA TGTGCCAGCAGCTTAACCCCCCTAGCGGGGGGACTCGAGCAGTTCTTC.

The rearrangement joins TRBV3-1 (or the pseudogene TRBV3-2) to TRBJ2-5; D gene unclear. CDR1 and CDR2 (germline): LGHDT, YNNKEL (reference sequence). Trimming took 8 bases from V and 7 from J, leaving 20 bases between them. The CDR3 length is 14 residues. The CDR3 is CASSHLAEKSTQYF. CDR3 nucleotides: TGTGCCAGCTCCCACCTGGCGGAGAAGTCGACCCAGTACTTC.